Sequencing of this T cell receptor (beta chain) was carried out in a study of CD8 T cells in Susac syndrome. Reverse transcription of 0.5 to 1 ug RNA was performed with random hexamers. TCRdb reprocessed the immunoSEQ multiplex PCR reads via MiXCR and lists one record per CDR3 protein. The sample carries 15,000 to 20,000 distinct CDR3 sequences, 85% to 95% recorded once. The CDR3 length is 15 residues. CDR1 is LGHDT and CDR2 is YNNKEL in the germline V gene (reference sequence). Unmatched junction bases numbered 3, after V lost 2 bases and J lost 3 bases. The TCR comes from a human donor in good health. The chain uses TRBV3-1 and TRBJ1-4, with TRBD1 matching 7 bases. Sequenced material: CD8+ T cells from PBMCs. The CDR3 loop is CASSQLTGSNEKLFF. The DNA of the CDR3 is TGTGCCAGCAGCCAACTGACAGGGTCTAATGAAAAACTGTTTTTT.